The sequence of this T cell receptor beta chain was determined in a study of lymphopenia after photon versus proton radiotherapy. Study findings and constraints: Survival link was tested only in deceased patients; proton benefit remains a possibility. Proton therapy kept repertoires fairly stable, unlike photons, which gained effector/memory cells. A bigger post-nadir fall in TCR diversity correlated inversely with survival time in deceased patients. Post-nadir diversity loss with photons came from oligoclonal expansion, particularly CD8+ Temra cells.

A single count supports this clone. Its specificity is not known. This CDR3 is also generated by other DNA sequences in the sample. Data came from immunoSEQ multiplex PCR; TCRdb stores just in-frame clones and leaves some out. The table lists 15,000 or so clones, 82% of them singletons, with 25% to 30% in the top ten. V lost 1 base and J 0 bases, leaving 12 bases between the germline ends. The CDR3 length is 16 residues. CDR1 is SGHRS and CDR2 is YFSETQ in the germline V gene. This sequence originates from a man between 45 and 60 years old with gastric cancer. V is TRBV5-1 and J is TRBJ2-3; D uncertain. This sample comprised peripheral blood, obtained from a patient treated with photon-based radiotherapy. The CDR3 DNA follows: TGCGCCAGCAGCTTGAACGGCAGGACCAGCACAGATACGCAGTATTTT. Encoded protein: CASSLNGRTSTDTQYF.